The present T cell receptor (beta chain) was sequenced within a study of T cell responses to AZD1222 COVID-19 vaccine. Study results and caveats: Clonal diversity was possibly underestimated, and white British individuals and females predominated among donors.

The J segment lost 6 bases and the V segment lost 6 bases, leaving 10 bases of the junction unmatched. The CDR3 runs to 15 residues. Germline CDR1 is LNHDA and CDR2 is SQIVND (reference sequence). For this clone: Its antigen is unidentified.

The data were produced by immunoSEQ multiplex PCR, yet TCRdb's version contains in-frame clones alone and is incomplete. The sample carries some 170,000 clones, 75% to 90% recorded once. The TCR sequence derives from an adult who received the MenACWY meningococcal vaccine as a control. Source: peripheral blood, taken 28 days after the second dose of the MenACWY control vaccine. The chain couples TRBV19 to TRBJ1-5; 8 nucleotides line up with TRBD1. The CDR3 nucleotides read TGTGCCAGTAGCCGAAAGGGACAGGATTTTCAGCCCCAGCATTTT. Translated, it gives CASSRKGQDFQPQHF.